This TCR beta chain was retrieved from a study of shared clonotypes between healthy human individuals. V lost 6 bases, J lost 6 bases, and 6 bases stayed unmatched. This CDR3 region has 14 residues. The germline V gene has CDR1 MNHEY and CDR2 SVGAGI. Comments on this clone: Its antigen remains unidentified.

Whole-study results and caveats: A reduction in generation probabilities was seen for non-shared clonotypes relative to those shared by all four donors. Richness estimates generally favored naive over memory subsets.

The naive CD8 subset, CD45RO-negative cells positively selected for CCR7, excluded terminally differentiated effector memory CD45RA+ cells. The donors were adults (healthy and HIV-negative) with no recent acute infections or vaccinations. Sequencing used immunoSEQ multiplex PCR; TCRdb keeps in-frame clones, though not all of them. Here the sample spans millions of clones, roughly 94% being singletons. The rearrangement joins TRBV6-5 to TRBJ2-1; 9 bases fit TRBD2. The receptor was isolated from a man aged 18 to 35 in good health. The sequenced sample consisted of naive CD8+ T cells sorted from blood. The CDR3 is CASSAPTSGNEQFF. The CDR3 DNA follows: TGTGCCAGCAGCGCACCGACTAGCGGCAATGAGCAGTTCTTC.